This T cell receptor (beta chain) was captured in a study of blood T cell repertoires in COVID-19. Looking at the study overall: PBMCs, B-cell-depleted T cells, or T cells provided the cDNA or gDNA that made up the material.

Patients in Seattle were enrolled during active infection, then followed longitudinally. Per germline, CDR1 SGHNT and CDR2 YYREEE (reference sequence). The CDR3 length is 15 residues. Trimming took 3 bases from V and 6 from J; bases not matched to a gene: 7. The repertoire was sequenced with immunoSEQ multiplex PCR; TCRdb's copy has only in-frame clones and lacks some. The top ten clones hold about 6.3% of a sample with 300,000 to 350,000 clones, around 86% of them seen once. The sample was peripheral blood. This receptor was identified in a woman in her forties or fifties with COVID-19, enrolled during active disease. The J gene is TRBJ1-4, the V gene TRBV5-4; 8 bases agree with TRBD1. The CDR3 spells CASSSMTGVDEKLFF. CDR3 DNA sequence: TGTGCCAGCAGCTCCATGACAGGGGTAGATGAAAAACTGTTTTTT.